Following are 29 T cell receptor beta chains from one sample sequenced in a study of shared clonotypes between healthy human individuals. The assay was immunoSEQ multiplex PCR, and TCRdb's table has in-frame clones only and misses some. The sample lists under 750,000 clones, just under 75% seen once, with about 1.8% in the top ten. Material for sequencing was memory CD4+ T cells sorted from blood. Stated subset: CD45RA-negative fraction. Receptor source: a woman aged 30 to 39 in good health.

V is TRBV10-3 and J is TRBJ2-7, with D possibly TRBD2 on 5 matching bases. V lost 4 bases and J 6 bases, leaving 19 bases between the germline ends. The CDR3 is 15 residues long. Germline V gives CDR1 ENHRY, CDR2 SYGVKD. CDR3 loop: CAISGLDRGPGEQYF. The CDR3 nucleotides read TGTGCCATCAGTGGGCTCGATCGGGGTCCGGGCGAGCAGTACTTC.

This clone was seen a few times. In DNA form, the CDR3 reads TGTGCCAGCAGTGAAACCCGGGATGGGTATGGCTACACCTTC. It is translated as CASSETRDGYGYTF. The chain has TRBV6-5 and TRBJ1-2, with D unclear. The length of the CDR3 is 14 residues. The germline V gene has CDR1 MNHEY and CDR2 SVGAGI. Trimming removed 5 bases from V and 5 bases from J, with 15 bases in between.

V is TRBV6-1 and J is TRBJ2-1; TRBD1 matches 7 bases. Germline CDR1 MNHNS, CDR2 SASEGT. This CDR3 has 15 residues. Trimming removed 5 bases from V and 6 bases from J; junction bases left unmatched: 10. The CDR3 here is CASSSTGYRVNEQFF. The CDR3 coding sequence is TGTGCCAGCAGTTCGACAGGGTATCGGGTCAATGAGCAGTTCTTC.

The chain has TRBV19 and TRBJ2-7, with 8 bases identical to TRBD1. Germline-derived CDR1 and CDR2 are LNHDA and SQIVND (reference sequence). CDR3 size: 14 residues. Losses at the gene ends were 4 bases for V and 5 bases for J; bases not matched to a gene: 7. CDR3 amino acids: CASSRTGSLDEQYF. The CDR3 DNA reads TGTGCCAGTAGTAGGACAGGGTCGTTGGACGAGCAGTACTTC.

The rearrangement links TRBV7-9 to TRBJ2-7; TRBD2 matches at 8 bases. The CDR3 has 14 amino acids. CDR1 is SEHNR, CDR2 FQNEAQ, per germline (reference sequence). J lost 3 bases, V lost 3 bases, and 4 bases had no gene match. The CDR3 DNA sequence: TGTGCCAGCAGCTTTCGGGAGGGAAACTACGAGCAGTACTTC. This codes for CASSFREGNYEQYF.

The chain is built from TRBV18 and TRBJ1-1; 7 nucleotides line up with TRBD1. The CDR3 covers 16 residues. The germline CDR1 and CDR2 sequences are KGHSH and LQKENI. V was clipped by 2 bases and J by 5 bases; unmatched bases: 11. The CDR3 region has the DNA TGTGCCAGCTCACCAGTTTCAAGGGGGCGAAATACTGAAGCTTTCTTT. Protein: CASSPVSRGRNTEAFF.

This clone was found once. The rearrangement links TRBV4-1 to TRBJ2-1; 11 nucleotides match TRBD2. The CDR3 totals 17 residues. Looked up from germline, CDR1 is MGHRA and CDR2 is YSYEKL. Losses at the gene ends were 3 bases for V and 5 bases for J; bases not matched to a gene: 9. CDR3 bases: TGCGCCAGCAGCCACCGACAGACTAGCGGGGAGAACAATGAGCAGTTCTTC. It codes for CASSHRQTSGENNEQFF.

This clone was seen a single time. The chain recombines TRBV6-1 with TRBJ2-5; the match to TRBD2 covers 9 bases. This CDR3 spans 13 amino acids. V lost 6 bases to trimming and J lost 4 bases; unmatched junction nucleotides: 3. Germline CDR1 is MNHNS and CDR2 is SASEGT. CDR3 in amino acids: CASRAGGGETQYF. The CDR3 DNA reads TGTGCCAGCAGAGCGGGAGGCGGAGAGACCCAGTACTTC.

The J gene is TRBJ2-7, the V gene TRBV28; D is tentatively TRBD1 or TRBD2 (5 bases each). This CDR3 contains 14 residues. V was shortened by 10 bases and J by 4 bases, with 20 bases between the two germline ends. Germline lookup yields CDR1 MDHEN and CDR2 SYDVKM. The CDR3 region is CATLDGGQRYEQYF. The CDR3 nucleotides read TGTGCCACTTTGGACGGAGGACAAAGATACGAGCAGTACTTC. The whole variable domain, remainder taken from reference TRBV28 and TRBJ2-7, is DVKVTQSSRYLVKRTGEKVFLECVQDMDHENMFWYRQDPGLGLRLIYFSYDVKMKEKGDIPEGYSVSREKKERFSLILESASTNQTSMYLCATLDGGQRYEQYFGPGTRLTVT.

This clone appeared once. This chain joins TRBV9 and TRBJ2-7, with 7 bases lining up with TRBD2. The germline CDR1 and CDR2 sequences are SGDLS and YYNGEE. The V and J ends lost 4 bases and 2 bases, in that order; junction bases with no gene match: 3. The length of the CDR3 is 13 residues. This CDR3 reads CASSQGTTYEQYF. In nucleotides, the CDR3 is TGTGCCAGCAGCCAAGGGACTACCTACGAGCAGTACTTC.

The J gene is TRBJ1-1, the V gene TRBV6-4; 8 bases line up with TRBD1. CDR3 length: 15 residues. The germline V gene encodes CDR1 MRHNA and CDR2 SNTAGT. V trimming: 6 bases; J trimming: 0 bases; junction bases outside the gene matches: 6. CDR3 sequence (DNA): TGTGCCAGCAGGGCTGACAGGGGCCTGAACACTGAAGCTTTCTTT. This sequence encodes CASRADRGLNTEAFF.

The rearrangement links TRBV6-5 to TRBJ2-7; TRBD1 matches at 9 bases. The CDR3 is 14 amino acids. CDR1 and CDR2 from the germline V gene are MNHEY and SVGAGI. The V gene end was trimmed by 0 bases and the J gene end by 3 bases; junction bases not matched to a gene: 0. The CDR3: CASSYSTGGYEQYF. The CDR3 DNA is TGTGCCAGCAGTTACTCGACAGGGGGCTACGAGCAGTACTTC.

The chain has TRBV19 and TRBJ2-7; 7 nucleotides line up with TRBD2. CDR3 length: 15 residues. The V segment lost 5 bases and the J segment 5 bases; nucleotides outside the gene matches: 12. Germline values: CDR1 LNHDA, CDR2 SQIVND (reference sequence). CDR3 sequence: CASSPGPSGVNEQYF. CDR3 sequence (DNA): TGTGCCAGTAGTCCGGGACCGAGCGGGGTCAACGAGCAGTACTTC.

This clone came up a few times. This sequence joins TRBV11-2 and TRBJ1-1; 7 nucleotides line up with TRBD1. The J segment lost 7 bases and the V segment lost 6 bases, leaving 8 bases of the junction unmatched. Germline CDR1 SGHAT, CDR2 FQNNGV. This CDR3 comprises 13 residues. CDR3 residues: CASSTQGPLEAFF. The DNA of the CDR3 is TGTGCCAGCAGTACACAGGGGCCCCTTGAAGCTTTCTTT.

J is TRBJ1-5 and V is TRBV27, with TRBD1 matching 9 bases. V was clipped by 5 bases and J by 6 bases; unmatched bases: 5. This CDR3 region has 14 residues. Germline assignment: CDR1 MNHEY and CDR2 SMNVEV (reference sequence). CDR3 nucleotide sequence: TGTGCCAGCAGTAGACAGGGGGAGGGTCAGCCCCAGCATTTT. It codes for CASSRQGEGQPQHF.

The CDR3 region is CASSPDRDLPYF. In DNA, the CDR3 is TGCGCCAGCAGCCCGGACCGGGACCTACCGTACTTC. The chain employs TRBV5-1 and TRBJ2-5; D may match TRBD1 or TRBD2 (5 bases each). The V and J ends lost 4 bases and 13 bases respectively, with 17 bases between them. The CDR3 has 12 amino acids. CDR1 and CDR2 from the germline V gene are SGHRS and YFSETQ.

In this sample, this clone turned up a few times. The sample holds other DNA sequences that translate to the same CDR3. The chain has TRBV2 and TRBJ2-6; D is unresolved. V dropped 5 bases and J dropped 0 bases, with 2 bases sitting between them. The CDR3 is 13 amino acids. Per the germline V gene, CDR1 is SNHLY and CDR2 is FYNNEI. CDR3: CASSRSGANVLTF. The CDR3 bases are TGTGCCAGCAGTCGCTCTGGGGCCAACGTCCTGACTTTC. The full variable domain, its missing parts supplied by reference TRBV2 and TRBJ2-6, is EPEVTQTPSHQVTQMGQEVILRCVPISNHLYFYWYRQILGQKVEFLVSFYNNEISEKSEIFDDQFSVERPDGSNFTLKIRSTKLEDSAMYFCASSRSGANVLTFGAGSRLTVL.

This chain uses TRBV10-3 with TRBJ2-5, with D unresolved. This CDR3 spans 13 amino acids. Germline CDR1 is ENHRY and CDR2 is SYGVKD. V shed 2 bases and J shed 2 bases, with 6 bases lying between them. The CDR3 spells CAISEGQQETQYF. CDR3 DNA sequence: TGTGCCATCAGTGAGGGCCAGCAAGAGACCCAGTACTTC.

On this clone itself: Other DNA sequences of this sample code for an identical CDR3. The CDR3 nucleotides read TGTGCCAGCTCACCGAGAACGCAGGAGACCCAGTACTTC. Amino acid sequence: CASSPRTQETQYF. The rearrangement joins TRBV18 to TRBJ2-5; D is unclear. The CDR3 extends over 13 amino acids. V dropped 3 bases and J dropped 5 bases, with 10 bases sitting between them. Germline assignment: CDR1 KGHSH and CDR2 LQKENI.

This CDR3 reads CATKGDRETQYF. CDR3 DNA sequence: TGCGCCACCAAGGGGGACCGAGAGACCCAGTACTTC. The V gene is TRBV10-2, the J gene TRBJ2-5; tentative D call: TRBD1 (6 bases). V was pared by 10 bases and J by 4 bases, with 13 bases between. The CDR3 has 12 residues. Germline V gene lookup returns CDR1 WSHSY and CDR2 SAAADI.

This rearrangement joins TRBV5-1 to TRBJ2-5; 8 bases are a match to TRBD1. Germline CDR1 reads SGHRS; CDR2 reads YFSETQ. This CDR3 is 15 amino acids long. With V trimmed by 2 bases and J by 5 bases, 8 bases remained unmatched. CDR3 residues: CASSFGQGGAETQYF. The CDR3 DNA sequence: TGCGCCAGCAGCTTTGGACAGGGCGGCGCGGAGACCCAGTACTTC.

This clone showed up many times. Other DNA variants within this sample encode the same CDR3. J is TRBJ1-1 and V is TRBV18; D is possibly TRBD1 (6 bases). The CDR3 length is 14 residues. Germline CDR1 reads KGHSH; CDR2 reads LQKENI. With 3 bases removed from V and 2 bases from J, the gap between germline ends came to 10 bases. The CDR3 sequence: CASSPQGSNTEAFF. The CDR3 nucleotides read TGTGCCAGCTCACCCCAGGGGTCTAACACTGAAGCTTTCTTT.

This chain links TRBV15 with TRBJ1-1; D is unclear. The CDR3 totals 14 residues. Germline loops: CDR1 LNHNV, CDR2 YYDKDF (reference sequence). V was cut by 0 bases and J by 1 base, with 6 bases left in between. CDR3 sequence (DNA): TGTGCCACCAGCAGAGATGCGGGGAACACTGAAGCTTTCTTT. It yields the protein CATSRDAGNTEAFF.

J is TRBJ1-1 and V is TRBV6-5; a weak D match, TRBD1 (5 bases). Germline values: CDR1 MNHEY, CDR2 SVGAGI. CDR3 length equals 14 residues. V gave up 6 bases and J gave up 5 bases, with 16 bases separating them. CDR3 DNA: TGTGCCAGCAGCGCACTAGAGGGGAGAACTGAAGCTTTCTTT. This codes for CASSALEGRTEAFF.

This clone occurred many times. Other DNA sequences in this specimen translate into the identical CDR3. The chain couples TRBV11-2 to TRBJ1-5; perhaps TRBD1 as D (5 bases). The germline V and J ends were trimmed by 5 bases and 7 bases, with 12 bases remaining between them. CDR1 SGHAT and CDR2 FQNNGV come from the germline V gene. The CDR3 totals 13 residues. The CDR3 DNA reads TGTGCCAGCAGCCCCGGCGGGGGGCAGCCCCAGCATTTT. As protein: CASSPGGGQPQHF.

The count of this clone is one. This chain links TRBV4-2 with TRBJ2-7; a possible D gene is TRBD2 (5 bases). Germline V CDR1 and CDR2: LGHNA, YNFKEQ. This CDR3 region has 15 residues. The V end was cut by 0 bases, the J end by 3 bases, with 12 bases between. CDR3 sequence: CASSQEGGSLYEQYF. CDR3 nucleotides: TGTGCCAGCAGCCAAGAAGGTGGGAGCCTCTACGAGCAGTACTTC.

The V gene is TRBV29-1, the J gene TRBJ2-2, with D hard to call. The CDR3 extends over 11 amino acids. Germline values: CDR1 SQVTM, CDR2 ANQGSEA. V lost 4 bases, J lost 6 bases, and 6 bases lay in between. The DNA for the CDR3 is TGCAGCGTTGGGGTTGCCGGGGAGCTGTTTTTT. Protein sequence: CSVGVAGELFF.

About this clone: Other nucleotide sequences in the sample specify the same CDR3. This CDR3 reads CASSIMGQSTDTQYF. CDR3 in DNA: TGTGCCAGTAGTATCATGGGACAGAGCACAGATACGCAGTATTTT. The rearrangement joins TRBV19 to TRBJ2-3, with 7 bases fitting TRBD1. Germline V gene sequence: CDR1 LNHDA, CDR2 SQIVND (reference sequence). The V and J ends lost 3 bases and 0 bases, in that order; junction bases with no gene match: 3. This CDR3 spans 15 amino acids.

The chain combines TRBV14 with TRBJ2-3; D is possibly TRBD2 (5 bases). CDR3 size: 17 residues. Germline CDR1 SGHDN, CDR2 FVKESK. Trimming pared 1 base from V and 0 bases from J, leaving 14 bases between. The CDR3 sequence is CASSQGRRFSSTDTQYF. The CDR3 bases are TGTGCCAGCAGCCAAGGTCGGAGGTTCTCTAGCACAGATACGCAGTATTTT.